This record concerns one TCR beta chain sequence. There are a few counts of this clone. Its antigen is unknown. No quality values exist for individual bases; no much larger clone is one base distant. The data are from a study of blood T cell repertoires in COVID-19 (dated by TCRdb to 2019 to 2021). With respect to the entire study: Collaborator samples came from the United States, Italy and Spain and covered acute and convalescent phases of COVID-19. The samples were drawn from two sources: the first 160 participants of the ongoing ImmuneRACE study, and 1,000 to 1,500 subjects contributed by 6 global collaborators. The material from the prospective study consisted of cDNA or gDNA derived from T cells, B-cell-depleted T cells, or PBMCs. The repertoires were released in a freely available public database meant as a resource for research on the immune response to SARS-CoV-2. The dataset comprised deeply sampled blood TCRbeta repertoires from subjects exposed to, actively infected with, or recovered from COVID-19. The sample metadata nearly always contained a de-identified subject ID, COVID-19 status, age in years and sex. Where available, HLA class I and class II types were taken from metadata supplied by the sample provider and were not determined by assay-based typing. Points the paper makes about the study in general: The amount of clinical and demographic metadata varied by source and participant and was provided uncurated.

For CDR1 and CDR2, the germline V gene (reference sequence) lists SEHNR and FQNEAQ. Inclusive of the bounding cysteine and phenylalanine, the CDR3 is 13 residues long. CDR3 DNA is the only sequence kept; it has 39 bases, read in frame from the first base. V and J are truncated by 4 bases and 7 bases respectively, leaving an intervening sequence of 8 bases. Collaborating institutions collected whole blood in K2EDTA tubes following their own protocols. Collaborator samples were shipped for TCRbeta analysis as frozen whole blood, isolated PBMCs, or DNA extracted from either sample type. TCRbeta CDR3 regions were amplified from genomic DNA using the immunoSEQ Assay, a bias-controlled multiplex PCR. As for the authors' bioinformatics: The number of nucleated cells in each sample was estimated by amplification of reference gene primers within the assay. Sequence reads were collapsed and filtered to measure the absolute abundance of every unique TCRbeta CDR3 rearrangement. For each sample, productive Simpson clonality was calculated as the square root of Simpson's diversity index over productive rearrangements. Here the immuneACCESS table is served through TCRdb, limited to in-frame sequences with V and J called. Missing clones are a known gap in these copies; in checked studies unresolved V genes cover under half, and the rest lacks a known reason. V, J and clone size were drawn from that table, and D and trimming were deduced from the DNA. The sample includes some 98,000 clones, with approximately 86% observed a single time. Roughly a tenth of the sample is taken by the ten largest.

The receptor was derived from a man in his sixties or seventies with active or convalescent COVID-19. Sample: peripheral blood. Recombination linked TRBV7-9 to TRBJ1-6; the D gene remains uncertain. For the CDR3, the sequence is CASSSDWNSPLHF. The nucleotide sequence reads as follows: TGTGCCAGCAGCTCCGACTGGAATTCACCCCTCCACTTT. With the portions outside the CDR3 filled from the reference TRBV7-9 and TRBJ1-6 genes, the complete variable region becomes DTGVSQNPRHKITKRGQNVTFRCDPISEHNRLYWYRQTLGQGPEFLTYFQNEAQLEKSRLLSDRFSAERPKGSFSTLEIQRTEQGDSAMYLCASSSDWNSPLHFGNGTRLTVT.